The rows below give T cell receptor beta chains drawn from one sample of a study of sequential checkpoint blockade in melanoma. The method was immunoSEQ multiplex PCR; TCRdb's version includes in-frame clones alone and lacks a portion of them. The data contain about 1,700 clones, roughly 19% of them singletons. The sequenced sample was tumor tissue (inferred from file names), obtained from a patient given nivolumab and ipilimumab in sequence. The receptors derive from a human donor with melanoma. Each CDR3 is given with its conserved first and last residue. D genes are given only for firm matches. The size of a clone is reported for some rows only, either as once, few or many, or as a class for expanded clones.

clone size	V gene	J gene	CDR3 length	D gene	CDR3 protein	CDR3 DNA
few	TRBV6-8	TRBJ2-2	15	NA	CASSGGTVNTGELFF	TGTGCCAGCAGCGGGGGGACAGTCAACACCGGGGAGCTGTTTTTT
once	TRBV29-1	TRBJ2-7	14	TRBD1	CSVRQGFATYEQYF	TGCAGCGTTAGACAGGGGTTTGCAACCTACGAGCAGTACTTC
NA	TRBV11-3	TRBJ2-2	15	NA	CASSPRDTNTGELFF	TGTGCCAGCAGCCCGCGGGACACCAACACCGGGGAGCTGTTTTTT
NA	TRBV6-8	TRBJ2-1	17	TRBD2	CASSPLLPGTRFDEQFF	TGTGCCAGCAGTCCCCTCCTTCCCGGGACTAGGTTCGATGAGCAGTTCTTC
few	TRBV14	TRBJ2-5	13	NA	CASSLLALGTQYF	TGTGCCAGCAGCCTACTGGCTCTCGGGACCCAGTACTTC
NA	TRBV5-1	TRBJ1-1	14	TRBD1	CASSPQGTGTEAFF	TGCGCCAGCTCCCCACAGGGGACGGGGACTGAAGCTTTCTTT
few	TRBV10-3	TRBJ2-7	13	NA	CAISETRSYEQYF	TGTGCCATCAGTGAGACCAGATCCTACGAGCAGTACTTC
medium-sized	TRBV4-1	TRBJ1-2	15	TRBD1	CASSVGQGFNYGYTF	TGCGCCAGCAGCGTGGGACAGGGATTCAACTATGGCTACACCTTC
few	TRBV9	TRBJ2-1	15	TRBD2	CASSVGLAGVNEQFF	TGTGCCAGCAGCGTAGGACTAGCGGGCGTGAATGAGCAGTTCTTC
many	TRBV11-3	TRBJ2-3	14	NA	CASSLGRNTDTQYF	TGTGCCAGCAGCTTGGGACGGAACACAGATACGCAGTATTTT
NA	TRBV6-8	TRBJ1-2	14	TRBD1	CASSDRDRGVRYTF	TGTGCCAGCAGCGACCGGGACAGGGGAGTGCGCTACACCTTC
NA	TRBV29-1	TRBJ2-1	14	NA	CSVGTQSPYNEQFF	TGCAGCGTTGGGACACAGAGCCCCTACAATGAGCAGTTCTTC
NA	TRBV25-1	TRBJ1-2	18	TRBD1	CASSGPSAGQGQPYGYTF	TGTGCCAGCAGTGGACCATCGGCGGGACAGGGTCAACCCTATGGCTACACCTTC
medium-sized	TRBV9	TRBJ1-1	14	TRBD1	CASRVTGEGTEAFF	TGTGCCAGCAGGGTAACAGGGGAGGGCACTGAAGCTTTCTTT
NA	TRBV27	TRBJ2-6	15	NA	CASSLWRSGANVLTF	TGTGCCAGCAGTTTATGGCGGTCTGGGGCCAACGTCCTGACTTTC
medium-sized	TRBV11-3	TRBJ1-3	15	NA	CASSLTVVYGNTIYF	TGTGCCAGCAGCCTCACCGTAGTGTATGGAAACACCATATATTTT